One sample yielded the 16 T cell receptor beta chains listed below, sequenced in a study of blood T cell repertoires in COVID-19 (TCRdb year 2020). Libraries were made using the immunoSEQ multiplex PCR assay. TCRdb provides this immuneACCESS table in a form limited to in-frame rearrangements. Some clones are lacking; in checked studies, under half of them reflect an unresolved V gene, and why the rest are absent is not known. The sample table contains some 100,000 clones; only one count was recorded for approximately 88% of them. The ten largest clonotypes hold more than 5.5% of the sample. Sequenced material: peripheral blood. These TCRs come from a woman in her sixties or seventies with acute or convalescent COVID-19.

The CDR3 loop reads CSATGAGELFF. The CDR3 nucleotides are TGCAGTGCTACAGGGGCCGGGGAGCTGTTTTTT. This sequence joins TRBV20-1 and TRBJ2-2, with D perhaps matching TRBD1 (6 bases). This CDR3 contains 11 residues. Trimming took off 4 bases at V and 6 bases at J, with 6 bases between the two ends. Germline CDR1 is DFQATT and CDR2 is SNEGSKA (reference sequence).

The rearrangement uses TRBV2 and TRBJ1-2; 9 nucleotides line up with TRBD1. This CDR3 is 12 amino acids long. V lost 8 bases, J lost 4 bases, and 2 bases stayed unmatched. CDR1 and CDR2 from the germline V gene are SNHLY and FYNNEI. Here the CDR3 DNA reads TGTGCCAGCGCGACAGGGGGCTATGGCTACACCTTC. Its translation: CASATGGYGYTF. Drawing the rest from reference TRBV2 and TRBJ1-2, the complete variable domain is EPEVTQTPSHQVTQMGQEVILRCVPISNHLYFYWYRQILGQKVEFLVSFYNNEISEKSEIFDDQFSVERPDGSNFTLKIRSTKLEDSAMYFCASATGGYGYTFGSGTRLTVV.

Only one count was recorded for this clone. V usage is TRBV6-1 and J usage is TRBJ2-2; D may be TRBD1 (6 bases). This CDR3 region has 15 residues. The germline gives CDR1 MNHNS, CDR2 SASEGT. V was pared by 1 base and J by 4 bases, with 10 bases between. As DNA, the CDR3 is TGTGCCAGCAGTGAAGGACAGGTGGCCACCGGGGAGCTGTTTTTT. As protein: CASSEGQVATGELFF.

The V and J genes are TRBV4-1 and TRBJ1-5, with a tentative D call TRBD1 (6 bases). There are 16 residues in the CDR3. The germline gives CDR1 MGHRA, CDR2 YSYEKL. Trimming cost V 0 bases and J 2 bases, with 11 bases left between them. The CDR3 protein is CASSQEGQSRNQPQHF. In nucleotides, the CDR3 is TGCGCCAGCAGCCAAGAAGGACAGAGCCGCAATCAGCCCCAGCATTTT.

The chain recombines TRBV7-6 with TRBJ1-4, with unresolved D. The ends were cut back, 5 bases at V and 4 bases at J, with 11 bases in the middle. This CDR3 is 14 amino acids long. Looked up from germline, CDR1 is SGHVS and CDR2 is FNYEAQ. CDR3: CASSLTAGNEKLFF. The CDR3 DNA follows: TGTGCCAGCAGCCTAACGGCGGGTAATGAAAAACTGTTTTTT.

The chain carries TRBV12-3 or TRBV12-4 and TRBJ1-1; no clear D gene. Trimming took off 2 bases at V and 3 bases at J, with 7 bases between the two ends. The CDR3 sequence is 13 residues long. CDR3 amino acids: CASSLTEYTEAFF. The CDR3 region has the DNA TGTGCCAGCAGTTTAACAGAGTACACTGAAGCTTTCTTT.

This chain links TRBV18 with TRBJ1-1, with 7 positions matching TRBD1. The CDR3 has 16 residues. CDR1 is KGHSH, CDR2 LQKENI, per germline. Trimming cost V 4 bases and J 0 bases; bases outside gene matches: 8. This CDR3 is CASSLLGGPLNTEAFF. CDR3 bases: TGTGCCAGCTCACTTTTAGGGGGCCCATTGAACACTGAAGCTTTCTTT.

The V call is TRBV18, the J call TRBJ1-1; the match to TRBD1 covers 7 bases. Germline V gene lookup returns CDR1 KGHSH and CDR2 LQKENI. The CDR3 spans 14 residues. V lost 6 bases to trimming and J lost 5 bases; unmatched junction nucleotides: 9. This CDR3 is CASSPVGGRTEAFF. DNA for the CDR3: TGTGCCAGCTCCCCAGTAGGGGGCCGGACTGAAGCTTTCTTT.

This clone has a handful of counts. The chain has TRBV9 and TRBJ2-7, with 10 bases matching TRBD2. The ends lost 2 bases at V and 9 bases at J; junction bases unmatched: 5. Germline values: CDR1 SGDLS, CDR2 YYNGEE. This CDR3 region has 13 residues. CDR3 residues: CASSVNSGRMQYF. The CDR3 DNA is TGTGCCAGCAGCGTTAATAGCGGGAGGATGCAGTACTTC.

This clone was seen only once. The genes are TRBV6-6 and TRBJ1-1, with D maybe TRBD1 (6 bases). Germline loops: CDR1 MNHNY, CDR2 SVGAGI (reference sequence). Trimming pared 5 bases from V and 1 base from J, leaving 14 bases between. The CDR3 is 15 amino acids. The CDR3 DNA is TGTGCCAGCAGTCAAAAAGGCAGGGGGAACACTGAAGCTTTCTTT. Translated: CASSQKGRGNTEAFF.

V gene TRBV10-3 combines with J gene TRBJ1-5, with TRBD1 as a possible D gene (6 bases). CDR1 and CDR2 (germline): ENHRY, SYGVKD. V was cut by 0 bases and J by 4 bases, with 16 bases left in between. This CDR3 region has 17 residues. Here the CDR3 DNA reads TGTGCCATCAGTGAGTCGTGGGGGCCTCAGCGGAATCAGCCCCAGCATTTT. Residues: CAISESWGPQRNQPQHF.

There are a few counts of this clone. The CDR3 spells CASSHAGVRYNEQFF. The CDR3 bases are TGTGCCAGCAGCCACGCGGGAGTCCGGTACAATGAGCAGTTCTTC. The chain joins TRBV3-1 (or the pseudogene TRBV3-2) to TRBJ2-1; the match to TRBD2 covers 7 bases. The CDR3 spans 15 residues. CDR1 and CDR2 from the germline V gene are LGHDT and YNNKEL (reference sequence). The trim removed 3 bases at V and 4 bases at J, leaving 6 bases unmatched.

The chain joins TRBV18 to TRBJ2-3; tentative D call: TRBD2 (6 bases). Deletions cut 3 bases from V and 5 bases from J, with 18 bases between. CDR3 length equals 16 residues. CDR1 and CDR2 from the germline V gene are KGHSH and LQKENI. CDR3 coding DNA: TGTGCCAGCTCACCGCCGGGACTCCCTGGGGAAGATACGCAGTATTTT. It translates to CASSPPGLPGEDTQYF.

The gene calls are TRBV30 and TRBJ1-2; D may be TRBD1 (6 bases). The CDR3 is 12 amino acids. Between the trimmed V and J ends, which lost 5 bases and 2 bases, there was a span of 9 bases. Per the germline V gene, CDR1 is GTSNPN and CDR2 is SVGIG (reference sequence). The CDR3 DNA follows: TGTGCCTGGGCTAGGGGGAACTATGGCTACACCTTC. It translates to CAWARGNYGYTF.

The chain recombines TRBV5-4 with TRBJ1-6; D unresolved. CDR3 length equals 16 residues. Looked up from germline, CDR1 is SGHNT and CDR2 is YYREEE (reference sequence). Trimming took off 2 bases at V and 8 bases at J, with 17 bases between the two ends. The CDR3 bases are TGTGCCAGCAGCTTTGGGCCCACAATGAGGGATTCACCCCTCCACTTT. Translation gives CASSFGPTMRDSPLHF.

The rearrangement joins TRBV18 to TRBJ1-6; 10 bases align to TRBD1. CDR1 KGHSH and CDR2 LQKENI come from the germline V gene. The CDR3 runs to 16 residues. Germline trimming cut 6 bases from V and 7 bases from J; bases unmatched to any gene: 9. The DNA for the CDR3 is TGTGCCAGCTCTCTCTCTCCGGGACAGGGGAATTCACCCCTCCACTTT. This sequence encodes CASSLSPGQGNSPLHF.